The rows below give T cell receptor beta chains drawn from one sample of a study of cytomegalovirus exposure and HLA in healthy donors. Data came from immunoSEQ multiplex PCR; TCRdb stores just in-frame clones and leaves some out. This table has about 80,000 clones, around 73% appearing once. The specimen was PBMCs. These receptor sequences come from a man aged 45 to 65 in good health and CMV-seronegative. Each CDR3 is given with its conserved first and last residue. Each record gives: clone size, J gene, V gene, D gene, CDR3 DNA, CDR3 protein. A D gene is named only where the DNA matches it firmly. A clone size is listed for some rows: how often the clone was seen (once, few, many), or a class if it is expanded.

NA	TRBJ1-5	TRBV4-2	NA	TGTGCCAGCAGCCCCACTTTTGGGGAGGGACAGCCCCAGCATTTT	CASSPTFGEGQPQHF
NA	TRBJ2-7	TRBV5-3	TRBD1	TGTGCCAGAAGCTTAACAGGGGGCTACGAGCAGTACTTC	CARSLTGGYEQYF
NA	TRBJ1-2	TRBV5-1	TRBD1	TGCGCCAGCAGCTTGGTGCCGACAGGGGGCTTAGATGGCTACACCTTC	CASSLVPTGGLDGYTF
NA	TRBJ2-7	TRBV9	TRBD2	TGTGCCAGCAGCGAAGGACTAGCGGGGGACCTTGGAAACGAGCAGTACTTC	CASSEGLAGDLGNEQYF
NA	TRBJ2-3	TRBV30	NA	TGTGCCTGGAACCCAGGGACAGATACGCAGTATTTT	CAWNPGTDTQYF
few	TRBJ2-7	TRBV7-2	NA	TGTGCCAGCAGCTCCCGTTCCTCCTACGAGCAGTACTTC	CASSSRSSYEQYF
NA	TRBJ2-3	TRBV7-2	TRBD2	TGTGCCAGCAGCTTAGAAATCTCCAGCGGGGGAAGCACAGATACGCAGTATTTT	CASSLEISSGGSTDTQYF
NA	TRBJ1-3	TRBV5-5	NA	TGTGCCAGCAGCTCAGGTCCCGGAAACACCATATATTTT	CASSSGPGNTIYF
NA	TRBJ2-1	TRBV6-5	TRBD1	TGTGCCAGCAGCACCGGGACAGGGATATACAATGAGCAGTTCTTC	CASSTGTGIYNEQFF
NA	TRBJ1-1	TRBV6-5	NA	TGTGCCAGTTTAGGGGACACTGAAGCTTTCTTT	CASLGDTEAFF
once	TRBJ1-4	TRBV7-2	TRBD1	TGTGCCAGCAGCCCCCAGGACGGGACAGTCAGGCGGAGCGGTGAAAAACTGTTTTTT	CASSPQDGTVRRSGEKLFF
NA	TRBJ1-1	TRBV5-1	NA	TGCGCCAGCAGCCCTACAGGGTCCCGGTTCACTGAAGCTTTCTTT	CASSPTGSRFTEAFF
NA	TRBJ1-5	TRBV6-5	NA	TGTGCCAGCACCTCCTCCTCGGGCAATCAGCCCCAGCATTTT	CASTSSSGNQPQHF
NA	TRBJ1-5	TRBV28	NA	TGTGCCAGCAGTTTACCCCTCGGCAATCAGCCCCAGCATTTT	CASSLPLGNQPQHF